Listed below are T cell receptor beta chains from one sample, sequenced in a study of T cells in Graves' hyperthyroidism and ophthalmopathy. Each CDR3 protein gets one entry after TCRdb re-called the multiplex PCR reads with MiXCR. The data contain over 200,000 distinct CDR3 sequences, roughly 18% of them singletons. Input material: blood. Every receptor here comes from a man aged 35 to 55 with Graves' hyperthyroidism. Both conserved end residues are part of each CDR3.

CDR3 protein: CASSDSGTLYSNQPQHF
V gene: TRBV2

CDR3 protein: CASSRTGMYEQYF
V gene: TRBV6-2/TRBV6-3

CDR3 protein: CASSVAGEGYGYTF
V gene: TRBV9

CDR3 protein: CASRDRVTPDTEAFF
V gene: TRBV7-3

CDR3 protein: CATRVEGEAFF
V gene: TRBV24-1

CDR3 protein: CASSLHPVGTSGYNEQFF
V gene: TRBV7-3

CDR3 protein: CAAEDSRAYGQYF
V gene: TRBV7-9

CDR3 protein: CASSQPTSGGVETQYF
V gene: TRBV3-1

CDR3 protein: CASSLDRGRTYEQYF
V gene: TRBV28

CDR3 protein: CRMLAGATDTQYF
V gene: TRBV20-1

CDR3 protein: CATSRVTGVDTQYF
V gene: TRBV15

CDR3 protein: CASSTKAGVYGYTF
V gene: TRBV2

CDR3 protein: CASSSQRGGYEQYF
V gene: TRBV3-1

CDR3 protein: CSARDFGQGHYNEQFF
V gene: TRBV20-1

CDR3 protein: CASSLNLPQNIQYF
V gene: TRBV14

CDR3 protein: CASSLVGTGGRYEQFF
V gene: TRBV7-2

CDR3 protein: CATSDLGTSTHEQFF
V gene: TRBV24-1